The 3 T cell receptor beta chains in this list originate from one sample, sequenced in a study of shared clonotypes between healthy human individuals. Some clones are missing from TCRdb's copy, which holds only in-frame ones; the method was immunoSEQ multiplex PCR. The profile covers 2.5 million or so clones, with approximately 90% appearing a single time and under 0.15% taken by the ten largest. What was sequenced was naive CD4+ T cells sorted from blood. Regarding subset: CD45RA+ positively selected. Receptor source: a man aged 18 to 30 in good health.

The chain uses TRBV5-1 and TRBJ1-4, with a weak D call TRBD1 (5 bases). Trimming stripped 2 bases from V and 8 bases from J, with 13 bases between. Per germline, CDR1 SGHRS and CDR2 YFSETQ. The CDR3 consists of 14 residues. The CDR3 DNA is TGCGCCAGCAGCTTCAGCAGGAGGGACGAAAAACTGTTTTTT. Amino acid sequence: CASSFSRRDEKLFF. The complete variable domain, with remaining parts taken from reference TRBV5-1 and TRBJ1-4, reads KAGVTQTPRYLIKTRGQQVTLSCSPISGHRSVSWYQQTPGQGLQFLFEYFSETQRNKGNFPGRFSGRQFSNSRSEMNVSTLELGDSALYLCASSFSRRDEKLFFGSGTQLSVL.

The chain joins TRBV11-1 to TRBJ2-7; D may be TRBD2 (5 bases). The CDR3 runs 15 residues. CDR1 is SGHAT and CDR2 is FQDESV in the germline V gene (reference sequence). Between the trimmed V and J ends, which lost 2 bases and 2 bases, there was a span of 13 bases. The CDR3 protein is CASSLSYMGAYEQYF. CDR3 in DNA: TGTGCCAGCAGCTTATCGTACATGGGAGCCTACGAGCAGTACTTC.

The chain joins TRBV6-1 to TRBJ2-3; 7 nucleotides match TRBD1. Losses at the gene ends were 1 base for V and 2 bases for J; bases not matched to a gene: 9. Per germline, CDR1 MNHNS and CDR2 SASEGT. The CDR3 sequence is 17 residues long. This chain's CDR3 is CASSEGQGKVITDTQYF. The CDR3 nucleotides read TGTGCCAGCAGTGAAGGACAGGGAAAAGTTATCACAGATACGCAGTATTTT.